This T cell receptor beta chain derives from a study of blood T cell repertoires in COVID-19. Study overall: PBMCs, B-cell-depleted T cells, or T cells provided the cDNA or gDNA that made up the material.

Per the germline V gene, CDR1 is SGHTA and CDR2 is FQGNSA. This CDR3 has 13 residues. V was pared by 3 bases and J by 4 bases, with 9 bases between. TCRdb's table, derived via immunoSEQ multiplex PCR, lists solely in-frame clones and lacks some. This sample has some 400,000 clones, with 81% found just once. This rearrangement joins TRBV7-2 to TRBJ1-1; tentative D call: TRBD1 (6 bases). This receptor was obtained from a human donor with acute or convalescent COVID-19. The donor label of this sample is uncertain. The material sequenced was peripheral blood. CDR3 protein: CASSFTGTTEAFF. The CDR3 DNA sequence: TGTGCCAGCAGCTTTACAGGGACCACTGAAGCTTTCTTT.